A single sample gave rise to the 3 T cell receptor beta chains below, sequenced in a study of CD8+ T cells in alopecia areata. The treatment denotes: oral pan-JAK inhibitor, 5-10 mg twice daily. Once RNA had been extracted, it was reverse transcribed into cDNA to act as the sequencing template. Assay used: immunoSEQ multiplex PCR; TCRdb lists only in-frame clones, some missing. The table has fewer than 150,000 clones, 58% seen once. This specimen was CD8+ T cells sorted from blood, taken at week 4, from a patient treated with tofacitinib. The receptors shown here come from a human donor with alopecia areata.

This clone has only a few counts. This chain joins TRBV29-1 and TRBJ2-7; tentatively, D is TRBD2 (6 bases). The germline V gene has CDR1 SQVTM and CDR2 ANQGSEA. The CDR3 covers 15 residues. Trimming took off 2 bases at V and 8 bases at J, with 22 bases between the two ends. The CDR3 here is CSVEPGTDPTSQQYF. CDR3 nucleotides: TGCAGCGTTGAACCGGGGACTGATCCCACCTCGCAGCAGTACTTC.

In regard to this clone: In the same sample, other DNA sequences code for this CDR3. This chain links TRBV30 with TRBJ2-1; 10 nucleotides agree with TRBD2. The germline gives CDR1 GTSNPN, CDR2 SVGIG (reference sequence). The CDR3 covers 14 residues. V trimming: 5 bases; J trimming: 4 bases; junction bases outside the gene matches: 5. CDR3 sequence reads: CAWSVTSGYNEQFF. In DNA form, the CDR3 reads TGTGCCTGGTCCGTGACTAGCGGGTACAATGAGCAGTTCTTC.

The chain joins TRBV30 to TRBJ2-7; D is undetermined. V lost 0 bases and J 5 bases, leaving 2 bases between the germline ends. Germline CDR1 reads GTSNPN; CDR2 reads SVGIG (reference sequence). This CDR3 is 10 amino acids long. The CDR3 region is CAWSVNEQYF. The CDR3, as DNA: TGTGCCTGGAGTGTAAACGAGCAGTACTTC.